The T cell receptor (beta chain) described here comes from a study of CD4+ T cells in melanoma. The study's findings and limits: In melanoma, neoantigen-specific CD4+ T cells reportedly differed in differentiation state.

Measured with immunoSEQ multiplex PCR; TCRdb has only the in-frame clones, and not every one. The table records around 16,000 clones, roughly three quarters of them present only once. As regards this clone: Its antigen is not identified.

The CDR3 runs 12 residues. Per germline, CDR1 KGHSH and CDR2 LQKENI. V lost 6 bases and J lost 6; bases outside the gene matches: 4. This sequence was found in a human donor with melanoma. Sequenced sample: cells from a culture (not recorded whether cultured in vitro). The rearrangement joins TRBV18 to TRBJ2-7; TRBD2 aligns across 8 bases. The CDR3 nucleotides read TGTGCCAGCTCCCGGGGGGGGTCCGAGCAGTACTTC. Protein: CASSRGGSEQYF.